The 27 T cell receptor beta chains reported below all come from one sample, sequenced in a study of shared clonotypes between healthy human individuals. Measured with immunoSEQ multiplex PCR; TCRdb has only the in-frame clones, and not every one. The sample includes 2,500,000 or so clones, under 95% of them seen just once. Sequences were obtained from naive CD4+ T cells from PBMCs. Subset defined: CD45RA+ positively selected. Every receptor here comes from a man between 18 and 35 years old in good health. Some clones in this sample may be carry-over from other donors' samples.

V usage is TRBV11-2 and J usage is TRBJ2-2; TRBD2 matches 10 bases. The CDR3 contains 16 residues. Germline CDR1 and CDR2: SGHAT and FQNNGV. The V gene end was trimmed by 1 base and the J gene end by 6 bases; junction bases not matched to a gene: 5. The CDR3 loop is CASSLVRGTSAGELFF. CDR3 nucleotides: TGTGCCAGCAGCTTAGTAAGGGGGACTAGCGCCGGGGAGCTGTTTTTT.

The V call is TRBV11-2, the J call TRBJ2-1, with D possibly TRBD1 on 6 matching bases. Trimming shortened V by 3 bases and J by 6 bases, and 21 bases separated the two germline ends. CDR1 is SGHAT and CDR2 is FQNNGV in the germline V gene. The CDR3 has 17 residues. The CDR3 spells CASSLGWGRQVGNEQFF. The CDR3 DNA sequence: TGTGCCAGCAGCTTGGGGTGGGGTAGACAGGTAGGCAATGAGCAGTTCTTC.

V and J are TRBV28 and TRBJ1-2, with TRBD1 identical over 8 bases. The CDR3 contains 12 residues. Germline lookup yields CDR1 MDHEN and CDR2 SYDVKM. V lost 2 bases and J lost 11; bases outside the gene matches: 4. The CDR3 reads CASSLTGQGYTF. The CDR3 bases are TGTGCCAGCAGTTTAACCGGACAGGGTTACACCTTC.

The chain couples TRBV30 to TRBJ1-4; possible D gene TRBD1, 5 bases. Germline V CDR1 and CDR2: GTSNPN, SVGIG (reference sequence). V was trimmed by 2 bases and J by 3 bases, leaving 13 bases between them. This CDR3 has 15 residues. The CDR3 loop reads CAWSRGGSANEKLFF. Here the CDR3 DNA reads TGTGCCTGGAGTCGCGGGGGGTCGGCTAATGAAAAACTGTTTTTT.

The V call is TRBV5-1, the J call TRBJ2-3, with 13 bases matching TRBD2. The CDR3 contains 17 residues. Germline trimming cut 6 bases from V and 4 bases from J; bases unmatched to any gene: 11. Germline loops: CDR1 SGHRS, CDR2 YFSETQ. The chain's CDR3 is CASKGGLAGRFPDTQYF. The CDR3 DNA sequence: TGCGCCAGCAAGGGGGGACTAGCGGGACGATTCCCAGATACGCAGTATTTT. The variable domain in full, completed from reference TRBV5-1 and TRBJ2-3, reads KAGVTQTPRYLIKTRGQQVTLSCSPISGHRSVSWYQQTPGQGLQFLFEYFSETQRNKGNFPGRFSGRQFSNSRSEMNVSTLELGDSALYLCASKGGLAGRFPDTQYFGPGTRLTVL.

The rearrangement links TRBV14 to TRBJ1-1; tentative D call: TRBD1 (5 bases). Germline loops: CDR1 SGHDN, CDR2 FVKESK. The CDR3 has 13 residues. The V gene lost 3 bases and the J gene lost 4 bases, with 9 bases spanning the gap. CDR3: CASSHDRVTEAFF. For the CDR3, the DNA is TGTGCCAGCAGCCACGACAGAGTCACTGAAGCTTTCTTT.

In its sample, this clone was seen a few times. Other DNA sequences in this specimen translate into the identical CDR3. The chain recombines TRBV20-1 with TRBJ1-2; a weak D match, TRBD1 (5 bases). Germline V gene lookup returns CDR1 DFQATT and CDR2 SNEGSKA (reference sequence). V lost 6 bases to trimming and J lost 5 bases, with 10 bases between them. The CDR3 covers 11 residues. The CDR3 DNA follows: TGCAGTGCCCCCGGGGGGTATGGCTACACCTTC. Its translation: CSAPGGYGYTF.

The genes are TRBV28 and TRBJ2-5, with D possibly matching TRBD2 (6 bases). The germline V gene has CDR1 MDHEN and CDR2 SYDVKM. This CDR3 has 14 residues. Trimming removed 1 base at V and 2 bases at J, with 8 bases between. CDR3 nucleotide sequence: TGTGCCAGCAGTTTATTGCGGGGTCAAGAGACCCAGTACTTC. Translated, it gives CASSLLRGQETQYF.

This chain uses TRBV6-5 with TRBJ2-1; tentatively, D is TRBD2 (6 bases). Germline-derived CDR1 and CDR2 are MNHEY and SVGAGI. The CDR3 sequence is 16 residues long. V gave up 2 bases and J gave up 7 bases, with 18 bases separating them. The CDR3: CASSYGRTPGSNEQFF. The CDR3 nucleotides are TGTGCCAGCAGTTACGGAAGGACTCCCGGGAGTAATGAGCAGTTCTTC.

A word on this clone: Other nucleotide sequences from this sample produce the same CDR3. CDR3 protein: CASSPRGETQYF. CDR3 DNA sequence: TGTGCCAGCTCACCCAGGGGAGAGACCCAGTACTTC. The chain couples TRBV18 to TRBJ2-5, with D maybe TRBD1 (6 bases). The CDR3 sequence is 12 residues long. Germline lookup yields CDR1 KGHSH and CDR2 LQKENI. V lost 3 bases and J 4 bases, leaving 6 bases between the germline ends.

The DNA of the CDR3 is TGTGCCAGCAGTTTACTCACAGGGAAGGTTGGGCACGAGCAGTACTTC. It codes for CASSLLTGKVGHEQYF. The rearrangement links TRBV28 to TRBJ2-7; possibly TRBD1 for D (6 bases). The CDR3 runs to 16 residues. Germline-derived CDR1 and CDR2 are MDHEN and SYDVKM. The V and J ends lost 2 bases and 5 bases respectively, with 19 bases between them. The variable domain in full, with the rest retrieved from reference TRBV28 and TRBJ2-7, is DVKVTQSSRYLVKRTGEKVFLECVQDMDHENMFWYRQDPGLGLRLIYFSYDVKMKEKGDIPEGYSVSREKKERFSLILESASTNQTSMYLCASSLLTGKVGHEQYFGPGTRLTVT.

The CDR3 DNA is TGTGCCAGCAGCTTAGACACATCTAACCCTGGAAACACCATATATTTT. Protein sequence: CASSLDTSNPGNTIYF. The chain employs TRBV7-9 and TRBJ1-3; D is unresolved. The CDR3 totals 16 residues. Trimming cost V 1 base and J 2 bases, with 12 bases left between them. The germline V gene has CDR1 SEHNR and CDR2 FQNEAQ (reference sequence).

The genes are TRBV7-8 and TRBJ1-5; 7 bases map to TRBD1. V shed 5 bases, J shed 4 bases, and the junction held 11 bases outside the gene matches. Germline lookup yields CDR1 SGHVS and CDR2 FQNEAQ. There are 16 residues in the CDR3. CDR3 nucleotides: TGTGCCAGCAGCCCCGAGGGGGGACAGATGAATCAGCCCCAGCATTTT. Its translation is CASSPEGGQMNQPQHF.

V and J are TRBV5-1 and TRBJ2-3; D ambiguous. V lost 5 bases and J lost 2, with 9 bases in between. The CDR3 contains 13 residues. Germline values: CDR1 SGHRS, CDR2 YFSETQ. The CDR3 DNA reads TGCGCCAGCAGTAAGGGAAACACAGATACGCAGTATTTT. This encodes CASSKGNTDTQYF.

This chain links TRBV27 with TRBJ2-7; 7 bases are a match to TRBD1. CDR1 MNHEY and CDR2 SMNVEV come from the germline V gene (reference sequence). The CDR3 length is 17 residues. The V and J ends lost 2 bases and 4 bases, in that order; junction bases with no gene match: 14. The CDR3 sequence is CASSLRGWDRDLYEQYF. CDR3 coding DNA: TGTGCCAGCAGTTTAAGGGGATGGGACAGAGATCTATACGAGCAGTACTTC.

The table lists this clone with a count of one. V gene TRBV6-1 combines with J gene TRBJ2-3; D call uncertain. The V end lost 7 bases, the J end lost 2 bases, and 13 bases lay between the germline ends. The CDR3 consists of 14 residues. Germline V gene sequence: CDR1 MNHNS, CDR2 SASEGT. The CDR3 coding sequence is TGTGCCAGCACAACCTACGACACCACAGATACGCAGTATTTT. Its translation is CASTTYDTTDTQYF.

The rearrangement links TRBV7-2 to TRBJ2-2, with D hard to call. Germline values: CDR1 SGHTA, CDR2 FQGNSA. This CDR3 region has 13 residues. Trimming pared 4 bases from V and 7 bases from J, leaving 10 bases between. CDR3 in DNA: TGTGCCAGCAGCTCGCCCCGCGGCGGGGAGCTGTTTTTT. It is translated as CASSSPRGGELFF.

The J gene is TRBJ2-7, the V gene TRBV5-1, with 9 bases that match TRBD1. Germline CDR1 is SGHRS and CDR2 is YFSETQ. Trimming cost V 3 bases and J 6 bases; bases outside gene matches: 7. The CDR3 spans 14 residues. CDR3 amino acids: CASSYGTGLTEQYF. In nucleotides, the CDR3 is TGCGCCAGCAGCTACGGGACAGGGCTTACCGAGCAGTACTTC.

The CDR3 protein is CASSSHWDRYNEQFF. The DNA for the CDR3 is TGTGCCAGCAGCTCCCACTGGGACAGATACAATGAGCAGTTCTTC. This chain uses TRBV21-1 with TRBJ2-1; the table's D gene call, TRBD1, was not cross checked with the DNA. TRBV21-1 is listed as a pseudogene. The CDR3 runs to 15 residues.

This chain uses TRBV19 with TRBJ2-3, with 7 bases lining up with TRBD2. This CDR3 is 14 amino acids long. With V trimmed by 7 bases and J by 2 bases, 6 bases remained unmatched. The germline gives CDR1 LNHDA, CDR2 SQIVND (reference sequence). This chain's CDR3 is CASNPAGITDTQYF. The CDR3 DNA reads TGTGCCAGTAACCCAGCGGGGATCACAGATACGCAGTATTTT.

Here the CDR3 reads CASSRDNHYGYTF. The CDR3 coding sequence is TGTGCCAGCAGCCGGGACAACCACTATGGCTACACCTTC. The rearrangement links TRBV5-4 to TRBJ1-2, with D possibly being TRBD1 (6 bases). Germline V gives CDR1 SGHNT, CDR2 YYREEE (reference sequence). The CDR3 contains 13 residues. Deletions cut 4 bases from V and 3 bases from J, with 10 bases between.

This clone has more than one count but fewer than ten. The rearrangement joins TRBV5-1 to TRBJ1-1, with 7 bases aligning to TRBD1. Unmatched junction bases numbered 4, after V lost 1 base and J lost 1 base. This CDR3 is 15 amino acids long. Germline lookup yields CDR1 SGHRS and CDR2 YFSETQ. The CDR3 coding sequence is TGCGCCAGCAGCTTGCAGGGGGTCACGAACACTGAAGCTTTCTTT. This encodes CASSLQGVTNTEAFF.

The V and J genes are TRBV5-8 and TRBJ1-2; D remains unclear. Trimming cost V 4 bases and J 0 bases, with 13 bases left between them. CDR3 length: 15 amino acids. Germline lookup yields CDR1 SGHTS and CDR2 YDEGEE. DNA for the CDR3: TGTGCCAGCAGCCCCCGGCTCACCTCTAACTATGGCTACACCTTC. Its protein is CASSPRLTSNYGYTF.

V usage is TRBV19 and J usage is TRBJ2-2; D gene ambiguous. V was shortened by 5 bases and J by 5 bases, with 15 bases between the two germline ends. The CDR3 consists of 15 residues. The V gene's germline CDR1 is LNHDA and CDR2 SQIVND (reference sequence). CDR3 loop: CASSFALVRTGELFF. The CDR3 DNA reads TGTGCCAGTAGTTTTGCCCTAGTAAGGACCGGGGAGCTGTTTTTT.

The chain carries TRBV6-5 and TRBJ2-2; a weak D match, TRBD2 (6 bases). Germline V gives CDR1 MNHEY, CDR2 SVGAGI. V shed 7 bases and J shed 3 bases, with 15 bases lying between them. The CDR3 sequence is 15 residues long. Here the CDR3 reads CASTVTWGDTGELFF. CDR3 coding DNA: TGTGCCAGCACCGTAACGTGGGGGGACACCGGGGAGCTGTTTTTT.

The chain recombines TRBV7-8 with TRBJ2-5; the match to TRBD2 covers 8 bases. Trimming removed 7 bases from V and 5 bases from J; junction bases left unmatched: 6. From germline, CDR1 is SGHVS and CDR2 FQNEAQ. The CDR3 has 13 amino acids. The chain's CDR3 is CASTTRGGETQYF. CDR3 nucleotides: TGTGCCAGCACCACCCGGGGGGGTGAGACCCAGTACTTC.

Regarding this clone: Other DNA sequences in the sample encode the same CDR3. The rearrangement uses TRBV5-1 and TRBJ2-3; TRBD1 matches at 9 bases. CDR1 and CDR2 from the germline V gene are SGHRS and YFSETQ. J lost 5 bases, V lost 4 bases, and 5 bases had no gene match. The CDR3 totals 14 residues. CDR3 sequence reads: CASSPGQGGDTQYF. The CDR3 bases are TGCGCCAGCAGCCCGGGACAGGGTGGAGATACGCAGTATTTT.